Below are 24 T cell receptor beta chains sequenced from a single sample in a study of cytomegalovirus exposure and HLA in healthy donors (dated by TCRdb to 2016 to 2017). To prepare the library, the immunoSEQ multiplex PCR assay was applied. For the multiplex PCR, a mixture combining 60 forward primers for TCR Vbeta segments and 13 reverse primers for TCR Jbeta segments was used. TCRdb carries this immuneACCESS record with in-frame sequences only. Its versions omit some clonotypes, under half of them owing to an unresolved V gene in the studies checked, with the rest unexplained. The sample records around 150,000 clones, around 80% of which are singletons. Roughly 6.3% of the sample is in the top ten clones. The source material was PBMCs. The source is a male donor in good health and CMV-seropositive.

This clone was seen once. CDR3 amino acids: CSGGPGTGELFF. The CDR3 bases are TGCAGCGGGGGCCCCGGGACCGGGGAGCTGTTTTTT. J is TRBJ2-2 and V is TRBV29-1, with D maybe TRBD1 (5 bases). The ends were cut back, 7 bases at V and 5 bases at J, with 11 bases in the middle. Germline CDR1 SQVTM, CDR2 ANQGSEA. CDR3 length: 12 amino acids.

The sample holds one count of this clone. Within the sample, other DNA sequences also encode this same CDR3. The rearrangement uses TRBV4-1 and TRBJ1-4; 7 nucleotides line up with TRBD1. J was trimmed by 4 bases and V by 8 bases; bases with no gene match: 7. Germline-derived CDR1 and CDR2 are MGHRA and YSYEKL. The CDR3 spans 14 residues. The CDR3 region has the DNA TGCGCCAGCGGTCTGGGGACAGATAATGAAAAACTGTTTTTT. Translated, it gives CASGLGTDNEKLFF.

This chain connects TRBV2 to TRBJ1-5; unclear D gene. There are 14 residues in the CDR3. The V and J ends lost 4 bases and 1 base respectively, with 8 bases between them. The germline V gene has CDR1 SNHLY and CDR2 FYNNEI. Here the CDR3 reads CASSVGRSNQPQHF. Written as DNA, the CDR3 is TGTGCCAGCAGTGTGGGCCGGAGCAATCAGCCCCAGCATTTT.

The chain recombines TRBV4-1 with TRBJ2-1; 7 positions match TRBD2. The CDR3 is made up of 14 amino acids. V dropped 0 bases and J dropped 6; count of bases not matched to a gene: 2. Germline loops: CDR1 MGHRA, CDR2 YSYEKL. CDR3 bases: TGCGCCAGCAGCCAAGAGACTAGCCTCAATGAGCAGTTCTTC. Protein product: CASSQETSLNEQFF.

This chain joins TRBV6-5 and TRBJ2-3; 9 bases are shared with TRBD2. In germline, CDR1 is MNHEY, CDR2 SVGAGI. With 6 bases clipped from V and 6 bases from J, the junction kept 10 bases outside the gene matches. CDR3 length: 15 amino acids. CDR3 residues: CASSDGTSRLDTQYF. CDR3 DNA sequence: TGTGCCAGCAGCGACGGGACTAGCCGTCTGGATACGCAGTATTTT.

The chain carries TRBV4-1 and TRBJ1-5, with D possibly TRBD1 on 5 matching bases. The CDR3 has 14 amino acids. Looked up from germline, CDR1 is MGHRA and CDR2 is YSYEKL. V lost 1 base to trimming and J lost 5 bases, with 9 bases between them. For the CDR3, the DNA is TGCGCCAGCAGCCAAGCAGGGTTGGATCAGCCCCAGCATTTT. Translation gives CASSQAGLDQPQHF.

The chain combines TRBV6-5 with TRBJ2-5, with 7 bases identical to TRBD1. After removal of 4 bases from V and 5 bases from J, the junction contained 7 bases not matched to a gene. This CDR3 has 14 amino acids. From germline, CDR1 is MNHEY and CDR2 SVGAGI. In DNA, the CDR3 is TGTGCCAGCAGTTTCGGGACAGCCGTGGAGACCCAGTACTTC. The encoded protein is CASSFGTAVETQYF.

The genes are TRBV25-1 and TRBJ1-2, with D tentatively TRBD1 (6 bases). Trimming took off 0 bases at V and 7 bases at J, with 15 bases between the two ends. The CDR3 has 15 amino acids. CDR1 and CDR2 from the germline V gene are MGHDK and SYGVNS. CDR3 nucleotide sequence: TGTGCCAGCAGTGAATACGTCGACAGGTCGAGTGGCTACACCTTC. Its protein is CASSEYVDRSSGYTF.

The rearrangement links TRBV28 to TRBJ2-7; 7 bases are a match to TRBD1. The germline gives CDR1 MDHEN, CDR2 SYDVKM. The CDR3 sequence is 13 residues long. Losses at the gene ends were 9 bases for V and 1 base for J; bases not matched to a gene: 6. The CDR3 DNA follows: TGTGCCAGTTGGGACAGAGCATCCTACGAGCAGTACTTC. It encodes CASWDRASYEQYF.

J is TRBJ2-7 and V is TRBV14; TRBD2 matches at 14 bases. Germline CDR1 is SGHDN and CDR2 is FVKESK. There are 16 residues in the CDR3. The J segment lost 7 bases and the V segment lost 4 bases, leaving 9 bases of the junction unmatched. Here the CDR3 DNA reads TGTGCCAGCAGCCGGAGACTAGCGGGAGGGCCAAGTGAGCAGTACTTC. This encodes CASSRRLAGGPSEQYF.

J is TRBJ1-2 and V is TRBV12-5; TRBD1 matches 11 bases. V shed 4 bases, J shed 4 bases, and the junction held 5 bases outside the gene matches. The CDR3 is made up of 15 amino acids. CDR1 LGHNT and CDR2 FRNRAP come from the germline V gene. The CDR3: CASGSGQGEIYGYTF. Written as DNA, the CDR3 is TGTGCTAGTGGTTCGGGACAGGGGGAAATCTATGGCTACACCTTC.

This clone was seen just once. V usage is TRBV5-1 and J usage is TRBJ2-3; 9 bases align to TRBD2. This CDR3 comprises 15 residues. Germline-derived CDR1 and CDR2 are SGHRS and YFSETQ. Unmatched junction bases numbered 4, after V lost 4 bases and J lost 1 base. Here the CDR3 reads CASSSASGGTDTQYF. The CDR3 DNA sequence: TGCGCCAGCAGCAGCGCTAGCGGGGGCACAGATACGCAGTATTTT.

This clone turned up a few times. This chain uses TRBV28 with TRBJ1-3; D is ambiguous. Germline V gives CDR1 MDHEN, CDR2 SYDVKM. Trimming stripped 5 bases from V and 0 bases from J, with 8 bases between. The CDR3 extends over 14 amino acids. The CDR3 DNA sequence: TGTGCCAGCAGTAGCGCGATCTCTGGAAACACCATATATTTT. Its protein is CASSSAISGNTIYF.

V and J are TRBV19 and TRBJ1-5; weak D call: TRBD1 (5 bases). Germline V lookup: CDR1 LNHDA, CDR2 SQIVND (reference sequence). The CDR3 is 14 amino acids. V lost 6 bases and J lost 7, with 16 bases in between. In DNA form, the CDR3 reads TGTGCCAGTAGGTTGCGGAGGGGAGGGCAGCCCCAGCATTTT. Translated, it gives CASRLRRGGQPQHF.

This clone was picked up one time. V is TRBV18 and J is TRBJ2-7; TRBD1 is a possible D gene (5 bases). The CDR3 totals 14 residues. V lost 3 bases and J 5 bases, leaving 14 bases between the germline ends. The germline CDR1 and CDR2 sequences are KGHSH and LQKENI. CDR3 region: CASSPPQGFNEQYF. CDR3 DNA: TGTGCCAGCTCACCCCCGCAGGGTTTCAACGAGCAGTACTTC. Together with reference TRBV18 and TRBJ2-7, the CDR3 gives the full variable domain: NAGVMQNPRHLVRRRGQEARLRCSPMKGHSHVYWYRQLPEEGLKFMVYLQKENIIDESGMPKERFSAEFPKEGPSILRIQQVVRGDSAAYFCASSPPQGFNEQYFGPGTRLTVT.

This clone has just a few counts. The chain is built from TRBV11-2 and TRBJ1-1; a possible D gene is TRBD1 (5 bases). The CDR3 sequence is 15 residues long. Between the trimmed V and J ends, which lost 5 bases and 0 bases, there was a span of 13 bases. Germline V lookup: CDR1 SGHAT, CDR2 FQNNGV. DNA of the CDR3: TGTGCCAGCAGCGAAGTCGCAGGGCTGAACACTGAAGCTTTCTTT. This gives the protein CASSEVAGLNTEAFF.

The chain is built from TRBV5-6 and TRBJ2-4; 8 bases are shared with TRBD1. V was clipped by 3 bases and J by 12 bases; unmatched bases: 5. Germline V CDR1 and CDR2: SGHDT, YYEEEE. The CDR3 loop spans 12 amino acids. The CDR3 nucleotides are TGTGCCAGCAGCTCGGGACAGGCGACTCAGTACTTC. Translating gives CASSSGQATQYF.

The CDR3 nucleotides are TGTGCCTGGAGTAGTCTTAGCGGACAGGGATCTGGGGCCAACGTCCTGACTTTC. Amino acids: CAWSSLSGQGSGANVLTF. This sequence joins TRBV30 and TRBJ2-6, with TRBD1 identical over 8 bases. The germline gives CDR1 GTSNPN, CDR2 SVGIG (reference sequence). V lost 2 bases, J lost 1 base, and 10 bases stayed unmatched. The CDR3 sequence is 18 residues long.

This chain connects TRBV7-6 to TRBJ1-5; D might be TRBD1 (6 bases). Between the trimmed V and J ends, which lost 5 bases and 4 bases, there was a span of 12 bases. Germline V gene lookup returns CDR1 SGHVS and CDR2 FNYEAQ. CDR3 length: 14 amino acids. The CDR3 sequence is CASSTGQLNQPQHF. Written as DNA, the CDR3 is TGTGCCAGCAGCACAGGACAGCTGAATCAGCCCCAGCATTTT. Variable domain in full (rest from reference TRBV7-6 and TRBJ1-5): GAGVSQSPRYKVTKRGQDVALRCDPISGHVSLYWYRQALGQGPEFLTYFNYEAQQDKSGLPNDRFSAERPEGSISTLTIQRTEQRDSAMYRCASSTGQLNQPQHFGDGTRLSIL.

The gene calls are TRBV11-2 and TRBJ1-1, with 9 bases identical to TRBD1. The J segment lost 4 bases and the V segment lost 4 bases, leaving 4 bases of the junction unmatched. The CDR3 is made up of 14 amino acids. The germline gives CDR1 SGHAT, CDR2 FQNNGV. In nucleotides, the CDR3 is TGTGCCAGCAGCTCAACGACAGGGGGCACTGAAGCTTTCTTT. Encoded protein: CASSSTTGGTEAFF.

The chain employs TRBV4-1 and TRBJ1-2, with TRBD1 identical over 7 bases. The CDR3 has 16 residues. Trimming cost V 7 bases and J 6 bases; bases outside gene matches: 17. The V gene's germline CDR1 is MGHRA and CDR2 YSYEKL. CDR3 residues: CASTQGVSEGAHGYTF. The DNA of the CDR3 is TGCGCCAGCACCCAGGGGGTGAGCGAGGGGGCGCATGGCTACACCTTC.

The rearrangement uses TRBV6-5 and TRBJ1-5; D is unclear. Germline V gives CDR1 MNHEY, CDR2 SVGAGI. Between the trimmed V and J ends, which lost 7 bases and 4 bases, there was a span of 11 bases. This CDR3 contains 13 residues. The CDR3 DNA reads as TGTGCCAGCACCAACGGGAAAAATCAGCCCCAGCATTTT. It translates to CASTNGKNQPQHF.

This clone has just a few counts. The chain uses TRBV9 and TRBJ1-2; 7 bases agree with TRBD1. The V segment lost 4 bases and the J segment 0 bases; nucleotides outside the gene matches: 9. Germline V gene sequence: CDR1 SGDLS, CDR2 YYNGEE. CDR3 size: 16 residues. The CDR3 DNA reads as TGTGCCAGCAGCACCCGGGACAGCTCCACTAACTATGGCTACACCTTC. Protein product: CASSTRDSSTNYGYTF.

J is TRBJ1-5 and V is TRBV27; D call uncertain. This CDR3 comprises 13 residues. V lost 5 bases and J lost 0, with 5 bases in between. Germline V gene lookup returns CDR1 MNHEY and CDR2 SMNVEV (reference sequence). The CDR3, as DNA: TGTGCCAGCAGTCCGGGTAGCAATCAGCCCCAGCATTTT. Translating it yields CASSPGSNQPQHF.